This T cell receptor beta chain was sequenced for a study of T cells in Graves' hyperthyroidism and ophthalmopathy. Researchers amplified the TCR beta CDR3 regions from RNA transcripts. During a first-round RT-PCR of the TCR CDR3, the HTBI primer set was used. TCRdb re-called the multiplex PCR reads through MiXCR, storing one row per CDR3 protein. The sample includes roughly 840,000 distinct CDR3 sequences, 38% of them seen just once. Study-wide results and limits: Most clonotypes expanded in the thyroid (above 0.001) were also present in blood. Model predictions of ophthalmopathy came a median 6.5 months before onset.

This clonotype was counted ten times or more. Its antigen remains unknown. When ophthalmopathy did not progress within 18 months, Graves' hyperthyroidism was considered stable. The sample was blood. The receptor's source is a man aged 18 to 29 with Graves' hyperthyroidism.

The CDR3 reads CASSFWRNQPQHF. For the CDR3, the DNA is TGTGCCAGCAGCTTTTGGAGGAATCAGCCCCAGCATTTT. V and J are TRBV7-8 and TRBJ1-5; D is unresolved. The germline V gene encodes CDR1 SGHVS and CDR2 FQNEAQ. The germline V and J ends were trimmed by 3 bases and 4 bases, with 7 bases remaining between them. CDR3 length equals 13 residues.